This T cell receptor beta chain was captured in a study of shared clonotypes between healthy human individuals. Sequencing used immunoSEQ multiplex PCR; TCRdb keeps in-frame clones, though not all of them. The profile shows roughly 640,000 clones, approximately 97% of them singletons. V was cut by 2 bases and J by 1 base, with 9 bases left in between. Germline CDR1 is SGHTA and CDR2 is FQGNSA. The CDR3 runs 14 residues. The specimen was naive CD4+ T cells sorted from blood. Subset: CD45RA+ positively selected. The clonotype comes from a woman aged 25 to 39 in good health. The rearrangement joins TRBV7-2 to TRBJ2-7, with D perhaps TRBD2 (7 bases). The CDR3 region is CASSLKGGSYEQYF. Written as DNA, the CDR3 is TGTGCCAGCAGCTTAAAGGGGGGGTCCTACGAGCAGTACTTC.